These 8 T cell receptor beta chains originate from one sample sequenced in a study of OX40 agonist ivuxolimab in advanced cancers. The protocol was immunoSEQ multiplex PCR, while the TCRdb copy is restricted to in-frame clones and leaves out a portion. The sample records 25,000 to 40,000 clones, 82% being singletons. This material consisted of CD4+ or CD8+ T cells sorted from blood, taken in a trial of the OX40 agonist ivuxolimab. The receptors originated from an adult with an advanced solid tumor such as melanoma, head and neck, liver or kidney cancer.

The chain recombines TRBV7-2 with TRBJ2-1, with 9 bases lining up with TRBD1. CDR1 is SGHTA and CDR2 is FQGNSA in the germline V gene. The CDR3 has 15 amino acids. Trimming at V came to 1 base and at J to 8 bases, leaving 6 bases not matched to a gene. The DNA for the CDR3 is TGTGCCAGCAGCTTAGAGGGGACAGGGATCTATGAGCAGTTCTTC. It yields the protein CASSLEGTGIYEQFF.

This clone was seen just once. The chain carries TRBV5-5 and TRBJ1-3; D unclear. Trimming removed 0 bases from V and 3 bases from J, with 7 bases in between. CDR1 and CDR2 from the germline V gene are SGHKS and YYEKEE (reference sequence). This CDR3 region has 14 residues. In nucleotides, the CDR3 is TGTGCCAGCAGCTTGGGGGGAAGTGGAAACACCATATATTTT. This translates into CASSLGGSGNTIYF.

V gene TRBV5-8 combines with J gene TRBJ1-2; 10 nucleotides match TRBD1. This CDR3 comprises 15 residues. The ends lost 0 bases at V and 5 bases at J; junction bases unmatched: 4. CDR1 and CDR2 from the germline V gene are SGHTS and YDEGEE. The CDR3 region is CASSLAPGQGYGYTF. CDR3 DNA: TGTGCCAGCAGCTTGGCCCCGGGACAGGGGTATGGCTACACCTTC.

The rearrangement uses TRBV6-6 and TRBJ2-7; D is perhaps TRBD1 (6 bases). The germline CDR1 and CDR2 sequences are MNHNY and SVGAGI (reference sequence). The CDR3 is 14 residues long. Trimming left V 7 bases short and J 0 bases short, with 13 bases between. CDR3 DNA sequence: TGTGCCAGCACCTCGACAGGAAGCTCCTACGAGCAGTACTTC. Protein: CASTSTGSSYEQYF.

The chain has TRBV5-5 and TRBJ1-1; D ambiguous. This CDR3 spans 14 amino acids. Trimming stripped 4 bases from V and 3 bases from J, with 13 bases between. Germline V gene sequence: CDR1 SGHKS, CDR2 YYEKEE (reference sequence). CDR3 nucleotides: TGTGCCAGCAGCGAGTCCCAGGCGTACACTGAAGCTTTCTTT. This encodes CASSESQAYTEAFF.

The rearrangement joins TRBV7-9 to TRBJ1-4; D gene uncertain. The V gene lost 6 bases and the J gene lost 2 bases, with 22 bases spanning the gap. From germline, CDR1 is SEHNR and CDR2 FQNEAQ (reference sequence). This CDR3 contains 18 residues. The DNA of the CDR3 is TGTGCCAGCAGTTCCCGACGGGGTAGGGTAGGCACTAATGAAAAACTGTTTTTT. Protein sequence: CASSSRRGRVGTNEKLFF. Complete variable domain (other parts from reference TRBV7-9 and TRBJ1-4): DTGVSQNPRHKITKRGQNVTFRCDPISEHNRLYWYRQTLGQGPEFLTYFQNEAQLEKSRLLSDRFSAERPKGSFSTLEIQRTEQGDSAMYLCASSSRRGRVGTNEKLFFGSGTQLSVL.

V usage is TRBV18 and J usage is TRBJ1-4; TRBD1 is a possible D gene (5 bases). Germline CDR1 reads KGHSH; CDR2 reads LQKENI. The CDR3 is made up of 16 amino acids. V was cut by 3 bases and J by 1 base, with 12 bases left in between. The DNA for the CDR3 is TGTGCCAGCTCACCGCGGCCCGGGGGAACTAATGAAAAACTGTTTTTT. This codes for CASSPRPGGTNEKLFF. The complete variable domain, with remaining parts taken from reference TRBV18 and TRBJ1-4, reads NAGVMQNPRHLVRRRGQEARLRCSPMKGHSHVYWYRQLPEEGLKFMVYLQKENIIDESGMPKERFSAEFPKEGPSILRIQQVVRGDSAAYFCASSPRPGGTNEKLFFGSGTQLSVL.

The rearrangement joins TRBV6-6 to TRBJ2-3; weak D call: TRBD1 (5 bases). The germline V and J ends were trimmed by 7 bases and 0 bases, with 11 bases remaining between them. Per the germline V gene, CDR1 is MNHNY and CDR2 is SVGAGI (reference sequence). CDR3 length equals 14 residues. The CDR3 DNA sequence: TGTGCCAGCACCGACAGTCACAGCACAGATACGCAGTATTTT. This encodes CASTDSHSTDTQYF.